A single sample gave rise to the 9 T cell receptor beta chains below, sequenced in a study of blood T cells in healthy people across ages. For the second PCR, which ran for about 7 to 12 cycles, a sample-barcoded 5' primer and a J-beta primer mix were used. TCRdb re-called the 5' RACE reads with MiXCR, one entry per CDR3 protein. The sample contains 1,500,000 or so distinct CDR3 sequences, roughly 43% of which appear only once. The material sequenced was blood. Receptors were obtained from a woman younger than 30 in good health.

This clonotype was observed at least ten times. The chain has TRBV12-3 or TRBV12-4 and TRBJ2-6; D unclear. V lost 10 bases and J lost 1, with 11 bases in between. The CDR3 runs 14 residues. CDR3 coding DNA: TGTGCCATAAACGTGGGATCTGGGGCCAACGTCCTGACTTTC. Protein: CAINVGSGANVLTF.

This clonotype showed up just a few times. V gene TRBV20-1 combines with J gene TRBJ2-3, with a weak D call TRBD2 (5 bases). CDR1 and CDR2 (germline): DFQATT, SNEGSKA (reference sequence). The CDR3 runs 14 residues. With 6 bases removed from V and 4 bases from J, the gap between germline ends came to 17 bases. The CDR3 reads CSAPDRESADTQYF. The CDR3 region has the DNA TGCAGTGCCCCTGATAGGGAGAGTGCAGATACGCAGTATTTT.

V and J are TRBV6-1 and TRBJ2-7, with D tentatively TRBD1 or TRBD2 (5 bases each). CDR3 size: 16 residues. Germline V gene data show CDR1 as MNHNS and CDR2 as SASEGT. Between the trimmed V and J ends, which lost 1 base and 4 bases, there was a span of 17 bases. CDR3 region: CASSEVGAGASYEQYF. CDR3 nucleotides: TGTGCCAGCAGTGAAGTCGGGGCAGGTGCTTCGTACGAGCAGTACTTC.

The genes are TRBV24-1 and TRBJ2-3; 7 positions match TRBD2. The CDR3 runs 16 residues. V lost 7 bases to trimming and J lost 4 bases; unmatched junction nucleotides: 13. CDR1 is KGHDR and CDR2 is SFDVKD in the germline V gene. The DNA of the CDR3 is TGTGCCACCAGCCCGGCAAGGAGGGACTATTCAGATACGCAGTATTTT. It translates to CATSPARRDYSDTQYF.

This rearrangement joins TRBV25-1 to TRBJ1-2, with D possibly matching TRBD1 (5 bases). With 4 bases removed from V and 5 bases from J, the gap between germline ends came to 14 bases. Germline CDR1 MGHDK, CDR2 SYGVNS. CDR3 length: 14 residues. In nucleotides, the CDR3 is TGTGCCAGCAGTGCCGGGCAGGGCCTATATGGCTACACCTTC. Its translation: CASSAGQGLYGYTF.

The rearrangement uses TRBV4-3 and TRBJ2-6; D ambiguous. The V gene's germline CDR1 is LGHNA and CDR2 YSLEER. CDR3 size: 16 residues. Deletions cut 0 bases from V and 2 bases from J, with 8 bases between. CDR3 residues: CASSQEGFTGANVLTF. In DNA, the CDR3 is TGCGCCAGCAGCCAAGAAGGGTTCACTGGGGCCAACGTCCTGACTTTC.

CDR3 amino acids: CASIERGAAEAFF. The CDR3 DNA reads TGTGCCAGCATCGAAAGGGGTGCGGCTGAAGCTTTCTTT. The rearrangement joins TRBV6-2 or TRBV6-3 to TRBJ1-1, with a possible D match to TRBD1 (5 bases). Germline V gene data show CDR1 as MNHEY and CDR2 as SVGEGT. This CDR3 comprises 13 residues. V shed 7 bases and J shed 6 bases, with 15 bases lying between them.

This chain links TRBV14 with TRBJ1-4, with 7 nucleotides matching TRBD1. The CDR3 runs to 15 residues. V lost 4 bases to trimming and J lost 4 bases; unmatched junction nucleotides: 6. The germline gives CDR1 SGHDN, CDR2 FVKESK. The CDR3 is CASSPGQAINEKLFF. CDR3 DNA sequence: TGTGCCAGCAGCCCTGGACAGGCGATTAATGAAAAACTGTTTTTT.

This chain joins TRBV2 and TRBJ2-3; D remains unclear. The CDR3 has 16 residues. Germline CDR1 is SNHLY and CDR2 is FYNNEI. V lost 4 bases and J lost 0, with 14 bases in between. CDR3 sequence reads: CASSALVAASTDTQYF. The CDR3 DNA reads TGTGCCAGCAGTGCCCTAGTGGCGGCTAGCACAGATACGCAGTATTTT.